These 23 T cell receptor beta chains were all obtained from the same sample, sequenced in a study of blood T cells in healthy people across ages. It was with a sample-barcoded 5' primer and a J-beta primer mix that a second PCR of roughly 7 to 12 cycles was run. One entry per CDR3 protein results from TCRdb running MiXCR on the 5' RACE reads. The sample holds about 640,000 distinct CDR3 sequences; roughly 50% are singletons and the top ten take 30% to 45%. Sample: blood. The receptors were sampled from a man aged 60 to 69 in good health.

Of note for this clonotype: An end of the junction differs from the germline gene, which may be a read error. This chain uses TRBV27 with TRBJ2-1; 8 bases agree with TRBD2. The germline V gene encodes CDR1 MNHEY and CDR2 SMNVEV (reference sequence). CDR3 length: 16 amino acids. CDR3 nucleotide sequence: TGTGCCAGCAGTTTATCGAGGGGACTAGGGTACATTGAGCAGTTCTTC. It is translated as CASSLSRGLGYIEQFF.

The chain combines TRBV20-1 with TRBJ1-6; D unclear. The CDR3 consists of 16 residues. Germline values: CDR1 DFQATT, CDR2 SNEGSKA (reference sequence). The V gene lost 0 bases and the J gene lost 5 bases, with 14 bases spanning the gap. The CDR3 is CSARDPRDSDNSPLHF. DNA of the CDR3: TGCAGTGCTAGAGATCCCCGAGATAGTGATAATTCACCCCTCCACTTT.

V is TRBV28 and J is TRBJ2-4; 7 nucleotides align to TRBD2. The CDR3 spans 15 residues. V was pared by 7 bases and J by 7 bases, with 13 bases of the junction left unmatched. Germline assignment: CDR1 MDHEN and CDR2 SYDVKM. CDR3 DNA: TGTGCCAGCACTCTGGGGGGGTTGACGTCTAACATTCAGTACTTC. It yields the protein CASTLGGLTSNIQYF. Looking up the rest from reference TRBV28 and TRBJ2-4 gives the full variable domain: DVKVTQSSRYLVKRTGEKVFLECVQDMDHENMFWYRQDPGLGLRLIYFSYDVKMKEKGDIPEGYSVSREKKERFSLILESASTNQTSMYLCASTLGGLTSNIQYFGAGTRLSVL.

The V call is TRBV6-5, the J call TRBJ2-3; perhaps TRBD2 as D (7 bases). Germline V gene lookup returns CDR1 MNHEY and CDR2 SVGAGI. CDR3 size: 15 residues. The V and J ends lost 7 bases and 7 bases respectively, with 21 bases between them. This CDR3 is CASTPGWGGINTQYF. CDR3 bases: TGTGCCAGCACCCCGGGGTGGGGGGGCATAAATACGCAGTATTTT.

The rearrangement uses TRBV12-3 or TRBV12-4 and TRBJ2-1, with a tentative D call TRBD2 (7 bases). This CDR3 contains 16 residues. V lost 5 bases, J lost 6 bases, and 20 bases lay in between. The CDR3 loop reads CASSPSRAGAGNEQFF. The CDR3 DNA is TGTGCCAGCAGTCCTTCCAGGGCGGGGGCCGGCAATGAGCAGTTCTTC.

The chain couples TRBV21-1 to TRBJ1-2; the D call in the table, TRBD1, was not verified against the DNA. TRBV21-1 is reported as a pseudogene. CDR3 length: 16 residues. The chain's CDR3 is CASSKEGSGANYGYTF. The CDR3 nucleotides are TGTGCCAGCAGCAAAGAGGGGTCAGGAGCTAACTATGGCTACACCTTC.

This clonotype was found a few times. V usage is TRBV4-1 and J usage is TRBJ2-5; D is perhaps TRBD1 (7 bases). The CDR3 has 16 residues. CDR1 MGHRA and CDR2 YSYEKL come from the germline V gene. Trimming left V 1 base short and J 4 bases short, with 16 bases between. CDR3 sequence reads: CASSQGQGGLRETQYF. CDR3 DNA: TGCGCCAGCAGCCAAGGACAGGGAGGATTGCGAGAGACCCAGTACTTC.

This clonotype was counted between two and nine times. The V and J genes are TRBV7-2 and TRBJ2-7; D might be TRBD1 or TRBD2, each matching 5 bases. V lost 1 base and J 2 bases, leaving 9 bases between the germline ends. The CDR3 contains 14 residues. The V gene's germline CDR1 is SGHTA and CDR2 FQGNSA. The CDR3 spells CASSLVGGPYEQYF. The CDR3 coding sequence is TGTGCCAGCAGCTTAGTTGGGGGACCCTACGAGCAGTACTTC. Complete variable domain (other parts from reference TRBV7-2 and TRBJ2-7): GAGVSQSPSNKVTEKGKDVELRCDPISGHTALYWYRQSLGQGLEFLIYFQGNSAPDKSGLPSDRFSAERTGGSVSTLTIQRTQQEDSAVYLCASSLVGGPYEQYFGPGTRLTVT.

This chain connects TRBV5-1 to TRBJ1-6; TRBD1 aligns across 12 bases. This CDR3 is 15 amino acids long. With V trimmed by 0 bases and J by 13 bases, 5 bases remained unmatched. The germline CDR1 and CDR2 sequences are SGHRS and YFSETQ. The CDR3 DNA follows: TGCGCCAGCAGCTTGGAGGGACAGGGGGCAACTCCCCTCCACTTT. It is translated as CASSLEGQGATPLHF.

CDR3 sequence (DNA): TGTGCCACCAGTGATCCGACAGGCGGGGACGTTTACGAGCAGTACTTC. It codes for CATSDPTGGDVYEQYF. V and J are TRBV24-1 and TRBJ2-4; D is tentatively TRBD1 or TRBD2 (6 bases each). The closer fit of TRBJ2-7 to the DNA end suggests the J call may be wrong. Per germline, CDR1 KGHDR and CDR2 SFDVKD. The CDR3 runs 16 residues.

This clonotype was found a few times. DNA of the CDR3: TGCAGCGTCGACCGCGGGGATGGCACAGATACGCAGTATTTT. This translates into CSVDRGDGTDTQYF. V and J are TRBV29-1 and TRBJ2-3, with D perhaps TRBD2 (6 bases). The CDR3 contains 14 residues. Germline V gene sequence: CDR1 SQVTM, CDR2 ANQGSEA. V lost 6 bases, J lost 1 base, and 14 bases lay in between.

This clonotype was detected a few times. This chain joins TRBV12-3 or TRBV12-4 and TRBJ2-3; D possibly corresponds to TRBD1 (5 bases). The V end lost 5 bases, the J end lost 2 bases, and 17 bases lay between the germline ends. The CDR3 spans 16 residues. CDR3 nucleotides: TGTGCCAGCAGTCCCTCCTCAGGGCGAACCACAGATACGCAGTATTTT. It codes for CASSPSSGRTTDTQYF.

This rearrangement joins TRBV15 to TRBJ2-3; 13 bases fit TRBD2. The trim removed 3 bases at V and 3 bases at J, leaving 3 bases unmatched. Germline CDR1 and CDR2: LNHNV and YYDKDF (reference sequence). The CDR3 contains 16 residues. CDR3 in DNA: TGTGCCACCAGCAGGCCGGGACTAGCGGGGACAGATACGCAGTATTTT. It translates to CATSRPGLAGTDTQYF.

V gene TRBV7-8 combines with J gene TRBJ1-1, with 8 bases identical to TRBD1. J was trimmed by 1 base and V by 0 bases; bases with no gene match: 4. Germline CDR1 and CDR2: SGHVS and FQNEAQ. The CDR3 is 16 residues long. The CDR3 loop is CASSLARDRSNTEAFF. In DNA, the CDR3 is TGTGCCAGCAGCTTAGCGCGGGACAGGTCGAACACTGAAGCTTTCTTT.

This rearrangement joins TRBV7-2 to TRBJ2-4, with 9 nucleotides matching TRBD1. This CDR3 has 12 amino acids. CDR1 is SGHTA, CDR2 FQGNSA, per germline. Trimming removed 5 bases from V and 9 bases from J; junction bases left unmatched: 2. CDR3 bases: TGTGCCAGCAGCATGGGACAGGGCATTCAGTACTTC. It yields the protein CASSMGQGIQYF.

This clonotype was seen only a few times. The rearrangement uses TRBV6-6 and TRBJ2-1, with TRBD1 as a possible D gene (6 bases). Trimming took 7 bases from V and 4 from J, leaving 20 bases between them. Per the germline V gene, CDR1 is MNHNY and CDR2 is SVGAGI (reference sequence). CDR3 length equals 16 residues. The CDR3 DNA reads TGTGCCAGCATTAACCTAGCAGGGGAGCGATACAATGAGCAGTTCTTC. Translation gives CASINLAGERYNEQFF.

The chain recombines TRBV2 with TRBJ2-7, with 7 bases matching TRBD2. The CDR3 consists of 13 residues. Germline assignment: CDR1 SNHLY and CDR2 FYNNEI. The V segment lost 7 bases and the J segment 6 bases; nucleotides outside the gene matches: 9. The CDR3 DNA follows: TGTGCCAGCAATGACTTGGGACTATCCGAGCAGTACTTC. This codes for CASNDLGLSEQYF.

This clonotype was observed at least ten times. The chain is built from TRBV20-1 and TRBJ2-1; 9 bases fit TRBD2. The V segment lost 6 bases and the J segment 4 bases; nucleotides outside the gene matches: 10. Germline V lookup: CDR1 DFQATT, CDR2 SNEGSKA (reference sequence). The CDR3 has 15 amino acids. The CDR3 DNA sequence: TGCAGTGCCACCCGGGCCAGCGGGGGGTACAATGAGCAGTTCTTC. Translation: CSATRASGGYNEQFF.

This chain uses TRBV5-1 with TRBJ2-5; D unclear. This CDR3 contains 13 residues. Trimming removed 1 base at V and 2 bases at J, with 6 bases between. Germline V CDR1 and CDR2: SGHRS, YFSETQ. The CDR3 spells CASSLMLQETQYF. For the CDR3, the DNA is TGCGCCAGCAGCTTGATGCTTCAAGAGACCCAGTACTTC.

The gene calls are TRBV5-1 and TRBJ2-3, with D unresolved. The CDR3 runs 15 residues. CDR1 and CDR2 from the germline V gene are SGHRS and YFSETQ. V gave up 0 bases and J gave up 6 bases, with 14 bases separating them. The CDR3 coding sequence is TGCGCCAGCAGCTTGGTCGGTAACCCGGAGGATACGCAGTATTTT. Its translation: CASSLVGNPEDTQYF. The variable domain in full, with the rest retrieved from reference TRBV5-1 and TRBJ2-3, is KAGVTQTPRYLIKTRGQQVTLSCSPISGHRSVSWYQQTPGQGLQFLFEYFSETQRNKGNFPGRFSGRQFSNSRSEMNVSTLELGDSALYLCASSLVGNPEDTQYFGPGTRLTVL.

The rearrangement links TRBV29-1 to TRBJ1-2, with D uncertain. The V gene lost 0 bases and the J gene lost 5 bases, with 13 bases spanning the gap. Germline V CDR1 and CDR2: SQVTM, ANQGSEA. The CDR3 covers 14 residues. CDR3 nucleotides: TGCAGCGTTGAAGATCAAGATGGTCGGTATGGCTACACCTTC. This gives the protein CSVEDQDGRYGYTF.

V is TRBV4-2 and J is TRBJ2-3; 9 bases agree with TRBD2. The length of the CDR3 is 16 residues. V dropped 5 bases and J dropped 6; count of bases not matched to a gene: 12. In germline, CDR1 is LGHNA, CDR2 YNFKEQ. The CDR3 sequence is CASSNSIAGALDTQYF. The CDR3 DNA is TGTGCCAGCAGCAACAGTATAGCGGGAGCCCTCGATACGCAGTATTTT.

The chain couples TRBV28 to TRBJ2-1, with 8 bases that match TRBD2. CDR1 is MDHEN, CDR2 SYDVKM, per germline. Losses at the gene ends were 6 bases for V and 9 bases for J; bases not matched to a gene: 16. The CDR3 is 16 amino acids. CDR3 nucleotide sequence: TGTGCCAGCAGGACTCCCGCCGGGGGGGGCCACGGTGAGCAGTTCTTC. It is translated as CASRTPAGGGHGEQFF.